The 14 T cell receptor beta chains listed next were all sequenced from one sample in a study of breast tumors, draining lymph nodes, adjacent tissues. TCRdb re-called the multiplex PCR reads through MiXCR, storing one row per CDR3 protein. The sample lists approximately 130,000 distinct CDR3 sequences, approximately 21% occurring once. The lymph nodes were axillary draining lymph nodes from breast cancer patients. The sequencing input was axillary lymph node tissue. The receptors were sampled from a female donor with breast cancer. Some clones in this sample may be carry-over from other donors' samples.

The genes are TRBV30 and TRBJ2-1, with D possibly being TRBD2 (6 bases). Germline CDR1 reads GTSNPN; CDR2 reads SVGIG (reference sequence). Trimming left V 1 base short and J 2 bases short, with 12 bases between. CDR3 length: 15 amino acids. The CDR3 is CAWSARRGAYNEQFF. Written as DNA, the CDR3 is TGTGCCTGGAGTGCTAGGCGGGGAGCCTACAATGAGCAGTTCTTC.

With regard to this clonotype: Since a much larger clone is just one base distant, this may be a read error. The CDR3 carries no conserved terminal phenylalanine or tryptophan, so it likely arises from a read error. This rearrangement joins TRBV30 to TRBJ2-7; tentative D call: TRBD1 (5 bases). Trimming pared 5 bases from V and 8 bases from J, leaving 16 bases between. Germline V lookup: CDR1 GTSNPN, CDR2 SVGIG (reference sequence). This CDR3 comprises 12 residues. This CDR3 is CAWLGPLDQQYS. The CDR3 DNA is TGTGCCTGGTTGGGGCCACTTGATCAGCAGTACTCC.

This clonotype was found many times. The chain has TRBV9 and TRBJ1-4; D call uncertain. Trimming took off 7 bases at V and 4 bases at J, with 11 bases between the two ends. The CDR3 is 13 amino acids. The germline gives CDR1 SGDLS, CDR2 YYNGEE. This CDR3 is CASVQGDNEKLFF. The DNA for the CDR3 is TGTGCCAGCGTACAAGGTGATAATGAAAAACTGTTTTTT.

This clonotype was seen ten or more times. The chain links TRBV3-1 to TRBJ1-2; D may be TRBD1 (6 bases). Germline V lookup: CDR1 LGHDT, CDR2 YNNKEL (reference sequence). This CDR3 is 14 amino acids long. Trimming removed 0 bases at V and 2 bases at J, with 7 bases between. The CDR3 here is CASSQEGQNYGYTF. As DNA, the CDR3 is TGTGCCAGCAGCCAAGAAGGACAGAACTATGGCTACACCTTC.

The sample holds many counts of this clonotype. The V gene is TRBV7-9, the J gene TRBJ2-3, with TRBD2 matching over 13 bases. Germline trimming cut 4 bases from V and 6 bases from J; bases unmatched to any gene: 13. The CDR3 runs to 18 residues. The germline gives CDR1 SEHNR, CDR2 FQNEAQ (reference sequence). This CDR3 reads CASSSWGLTSGRSDTQYF. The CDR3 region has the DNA TGTGCCAGCAGCTCTTGGGGTTTGACTAGCGGGAGGTCCGATACGCAGTATTTT.

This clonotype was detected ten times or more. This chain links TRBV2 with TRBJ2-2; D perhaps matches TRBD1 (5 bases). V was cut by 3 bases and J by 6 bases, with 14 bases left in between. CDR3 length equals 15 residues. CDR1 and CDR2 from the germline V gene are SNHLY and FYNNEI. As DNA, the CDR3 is TGTGCCAGCAGTGACGTCCCGCAGGGTGCCGGGGAGCTGTTTTTT. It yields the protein CASSDVPQGAGELFF.

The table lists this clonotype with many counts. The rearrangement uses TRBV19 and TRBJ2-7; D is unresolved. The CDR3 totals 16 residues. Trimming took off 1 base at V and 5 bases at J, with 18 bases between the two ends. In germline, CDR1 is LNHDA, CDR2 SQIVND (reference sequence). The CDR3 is CASSIGDRSVSHEQYF. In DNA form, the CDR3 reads TGTGCCAGTAGTATAGGAGATAGATCCGTGAGTCACGAGCAGTACTTC.

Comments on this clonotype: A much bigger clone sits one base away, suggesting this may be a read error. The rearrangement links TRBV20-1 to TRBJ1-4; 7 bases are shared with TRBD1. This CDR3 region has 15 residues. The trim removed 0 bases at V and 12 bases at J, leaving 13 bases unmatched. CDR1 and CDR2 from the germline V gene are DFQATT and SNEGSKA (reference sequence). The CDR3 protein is CSARDNGGGKKELFF. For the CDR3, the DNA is TGCAGTGCTAGAGATAATGGAGGGGGCAAAAAAGAACTGTTTTTT.

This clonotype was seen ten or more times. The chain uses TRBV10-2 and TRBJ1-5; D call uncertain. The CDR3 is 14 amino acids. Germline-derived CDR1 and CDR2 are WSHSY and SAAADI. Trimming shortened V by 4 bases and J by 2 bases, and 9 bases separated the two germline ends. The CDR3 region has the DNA TGCGCCAGCAGTGGAAGACGGGGCAATCAGCCCCAGCATTTT. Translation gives CASSGRRGNQPQHF.

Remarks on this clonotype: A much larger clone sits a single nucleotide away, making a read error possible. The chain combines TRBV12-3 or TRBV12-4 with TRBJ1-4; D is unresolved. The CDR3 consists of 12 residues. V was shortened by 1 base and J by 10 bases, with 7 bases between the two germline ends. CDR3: CASSLVGRKLFF. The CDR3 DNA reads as TGTGCCAGCAGTTTAGTGGGGAGAAAACTGTTTTTT.

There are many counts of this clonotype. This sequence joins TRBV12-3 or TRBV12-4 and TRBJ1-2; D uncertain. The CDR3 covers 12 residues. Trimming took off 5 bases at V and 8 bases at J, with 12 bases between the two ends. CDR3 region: CASSDRREGYTF. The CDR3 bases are TGTGCCAGCAGTGACCGACGAGAAGGCTACACCTTC.

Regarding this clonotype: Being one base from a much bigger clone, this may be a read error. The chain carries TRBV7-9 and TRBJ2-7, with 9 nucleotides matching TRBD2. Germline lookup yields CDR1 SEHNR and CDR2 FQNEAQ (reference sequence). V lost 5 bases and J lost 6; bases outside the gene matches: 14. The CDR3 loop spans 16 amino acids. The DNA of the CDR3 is TGTGCCAGCAGCCCCGCGAGGCTAGCGGGATATCGCGAGCAGTACTTC. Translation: CASSPARLAGYREQYF.

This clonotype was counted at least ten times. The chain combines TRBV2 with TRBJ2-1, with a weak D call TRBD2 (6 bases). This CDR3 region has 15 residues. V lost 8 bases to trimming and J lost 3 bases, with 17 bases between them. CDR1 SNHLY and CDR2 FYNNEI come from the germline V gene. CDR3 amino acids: CASGERALDYNEQFF. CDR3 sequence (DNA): TGTGCCAGCGGAGAGCGGGCGCTGGACTACAATGAGCAGTTCTTC.

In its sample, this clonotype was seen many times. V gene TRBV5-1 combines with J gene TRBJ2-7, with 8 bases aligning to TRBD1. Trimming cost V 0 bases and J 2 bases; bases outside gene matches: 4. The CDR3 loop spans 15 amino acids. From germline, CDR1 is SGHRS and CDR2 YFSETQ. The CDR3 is CASSLAGTGAYEQYF. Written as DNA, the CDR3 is TGCGCCAGCAGCTTGGCCGGGACAGGAGCCTACGAGCAGTACTTC.